This TCR beta chain appears in the sequencing data of a study of blood T cell repertoires in COVID-19. Repertoires were generated with immunoSEQ multiplex PCR, while TCRdb's copy carries only in-frame clones and drops some. The sample lists approximately 93,000 clones; under 80% were seen once. The sequenced material came from peripheral blood. This clonotype was sampled from a man between 65 and 79 years old with COVID-19, enrolled during active disease.

The CDR3 is CASSDGLAGEPDTQYF. CDR3 nucleotide sequence: TGTGCCAGCAGCGACGGACTAGCGGGAGAACCAGATACGCAGTATTTT. The chain is built from TRBV9 and TRBJ2-3; 13 nucleotides match TRBD2. CDR1 and CDR2 (germline): SGDLS, YYNGEE. This CDR3 is 16 amino acids long. J was trimmed by 4 bases and V by 3 bases; bases with no gene match: 5.